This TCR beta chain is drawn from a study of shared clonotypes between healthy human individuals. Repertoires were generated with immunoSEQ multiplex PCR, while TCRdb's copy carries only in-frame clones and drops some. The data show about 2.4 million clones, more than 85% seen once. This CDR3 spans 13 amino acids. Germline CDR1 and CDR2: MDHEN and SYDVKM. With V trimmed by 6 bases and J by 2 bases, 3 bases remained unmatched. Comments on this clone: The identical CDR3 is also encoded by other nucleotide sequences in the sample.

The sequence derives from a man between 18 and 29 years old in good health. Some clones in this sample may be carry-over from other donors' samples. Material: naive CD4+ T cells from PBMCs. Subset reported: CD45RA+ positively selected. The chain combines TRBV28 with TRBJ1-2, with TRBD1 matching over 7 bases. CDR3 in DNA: TGTGCCAGCAGGAGGGACAGCAACTATGGCTACACCTTC. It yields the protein CASRRDSNYGYTF.